This T cell receptor beta chain is from a study of T cells in Graves' hyperthyroidism and ophthalmopathy. Findings and caveats of the study: Blood also held most thyroid clonotypes expanded beyond 0.001.

RNA transcripts yielded amplified TCR beta CDR3 regions. Using the HTBI primer set, a first-round RT-PCR was run on the TCR CDR3. TCRdb reanalysed the multiplex PCR reads using MiXCR and keeps one entry per CDR3 protein. The data hold about 640,000 distinct CDR3 sequences, with around 21% observed a single time. Patients having uncontrolled infection, another autoimmune disease, pregnancy or lactation were not included. Source material for PBMCs was over 7.5 ml fresh peripheral blood. The CDR3 has 12 residues. Germline CDR1 SQVTM, CDR2 ANQGSEA. V lost 5 bases, J lost 3 bases, and 11 bases lay in between. This clonotype was recorded a few times. Its antigen is as yet unknown.

This clonotype was obtained from a man aged 30 to 39 with Graves' ophthalmopathy. Material for sequencing was blood. The V gene is TRBV29-1, the J gene TRBJ2-7, with a weak D call TRBD2 (7 bases). The CDR3 is CSVTRGGYEQYF. The CDR3 nucleotides are TGCAGCGTTACGAGGGGGGGCTACGAGCAGTACTTC.